The rows below give T cell receptor beta chains drawn from one sample of a study of blood T cell repertoires in COVID-19. The protocol was immunoSEQ multiplex PCR, while the TCRdb copy is restricted to in-frame clones and leaves out a portion. This sample has 95,000 to 150,000 clones, with 84% found just once. The sequencing input was PBMCs or T cells enriched from blood (not recorded which). The receptors were sampled from a woman aged 25-40 years who had recovered from COVID-19. Both conserved end residues are part of each CDR3. The D gene is left open where the match is weak. Not every row has a clone size; where given, it reads once, few, many or a size class.

>TRBD1|TRBV10-3|TRBJ2-7|-
TGTGCCATCACCGACGACAGGGACCCCTACGAGCAGTACTTC
CAITDDRDPYEQYF
>-|TRBV6-5|TRBJ2-2|-
TGTGCCAGCAGTCAGTACACCGGGGAGCTGTTTTTT
CASSQYTGELFF
>-|TRBV5-1|TRBJ1-6|-
TGCGCCAGCAGCTTGGGGCACATTGATGGTAATTCACCCCTCCACTTT
CASSLGHIDGNSPLHF
>TRBD1|TRBV10-3|TRBJ2-6|few
TGTGCCATCAGAGAGACAGGGTGGGAGTCTGGGGCCAACGTCCTGACTTTC
CAIRETGWESGANVLTF
>-|TRBV12-3/TRBV12-4|TRBJ2-3|-
TGTGCCAGCAGTTTGGGGTTTGGAGGGCAGTATTTT
CASSLGFGGQYF
>-|TRBV6-6|TRBJ2-7|-
TGTGCCAGCAGTCCCCCGGGCAGGGGAGTCTTCTACGAGCAGTACTTC
CASSPPGRGVFYEQYF
>-|TRBV6-4|TRBJ1-6|few
TGTGCCAGCAGTGACTCGACTGGGGGGAATTCACCCCTCCACTTT
CASSDSTGGNSPLHF
>TRBD2|TRBV28|TRBJ2-1|-
TGTGCCAGCAGGGACGGGAGGAGTATAAATGAGCAGTTCTTC
CASRDGRSINEQFF
>-|TRBV5-4|TRBJ1-1|-
TGTGCCAGCAGCTTGCCGGGAGCTCTGAACACTGAAGCTTTCTTT
CASSLPGALNTEAFF
>TRBD1|TRBV9|TRBJ2-7|-
TGTGCCAGCAGCACGGACAGGGTTTCTAGCGAGCAGTACTTC
CASSTDRVSSEQYF
>TRBD2|TRBV28|TRBJ2-1|-
TGTGCCAGCAGTTTATGGACTAGCGGGATCGGTGAGCAGTTCTTC
CASSLWTSGIGEQFF
>TRBD1|TRBV30|TRBJ1-1|-
TGTGCCTGGAGTGTAGGACAGGGGGCGGTTGCTTTCTTT
CAWSVGQGAVAFF
>-|TRBV4-2|TRBJ1-2|-
TGTGCCAGCAGCCAAGATCTAGGTGAAGGCTACACCTTC
CASSQDLGEGYTF